These 32 T cell receptor beta chains were all obtained from the same sample, sequenced in a study of blood T cells in healthy people across ages. A second PCR of about 7 to 12 cycles used a sample-barcoded 5' primer and a J-beta primer mix. Each CDR3 protein gets one entry after TCRdb re-called the 5' RACE reads with MiXCR. The table shows hundreds of thousands of distinct CDR3 sequences, with more than 45% occurring only once. The sequenced sample consisted of blood. The receptors shown here come from a woman over 75 in good health.

V usage is TRBV6-6 and J usage is TRBJ2-1; no firm D call. The V gene lost 10 bases and the J gene lost 0 bases, with 16 bases spanning the gap. The CDR3 covers 15 residues. CDR1 MNHNY and CDR2 SVGAGI come from the germline V gene (reference sequence). CDR3 in amino acids: CATRRALSSYNEQFF. The DNA of the CDR3 is TGTGCCACCCGAAGGGCCCTTAGCTCCTACAATGAGCAGTTCTTC.

This clonotype was detected many times. This chain uses TRBV20-1 with TRBJ2-5; a weak D match, TRBD2 (6 bases). The CDR3 totals 14 residues. Trimming removed 3 bases at V and 2 bases at J, with 13 bases between. Per the germline V gene, CDR1 is DFQATT and CDR2 is SNEGSKA (reference sequence). The CDR3 region is CSASPGTLQETQYF. DNA of the CDR3: TGCAGTGCTAGCCCCGGGACTCTGCAAGAGACCCAGTACTTC.

This clonotype was seen many times. The chain carries TRBV20-1 and TRBJ2-1, with 7 bases lining up with TRBD1. Germline CDR1 and CDR2: DFQATT and SNEGSKA (reference sequence). The V and J ends lost 7 bases and 1 base, in that order; junction bases with no gene match: 10. CDR3 length equals 15 residues. The CDR3 here is CSVATDRDSYNEQFF. The CDR3 nucleotides are TGCAGTGTCGCCACCGACAGGGATTCCTACAATGAGCAGTTCTTC.

This clonotype has a count of ten or more. The chain uses TRBV29-1 and TRBJ2-1; 9 bases agree with TRBD1. The CDR3 loop spans 13 amino acids. The V gene end was trimmed by 4 bases and the J gene end by 6 bases; junction bases not matched to a gene: 4. Germline CDR1 and CDR2: SQVTM and ANQGSEA. CDR3 in DNA: TGCAGCGTTGCGGGACAGGGCTTCAATGAGCAGTTCTTC. Its translation is CSVAGQGFNEQFF.

This clonotype was observed once. V gene TRBV29-1 combines with J gene TRBJ1-2; D call uncertain. This CDR3 contains 14 residues. V was shortened by 4 bases and J by 2 bases, with 14 bases between the two germline ends. The germline V gene encodes CDR1 SQVTM and CDR2 ANQGSEA. DNA for the CDR3: TGCAGCGTTGCGGTGATTTTGGGGAACTATGGCTACACCTTC. This sequence encodes CSVAVILGNYGYTF.

This chain joins TRBV7-2 and TRBJ2-3; 8 bases fit TRBD1. Germline V gives CDR1 SGHTA, CDR2 FQGNSA. This CDR3 region has 16 residues. V was clipped by 5 bases and J by 5 bases; unmatched bases: 12. The CDR3 spells CASSADRGMSGDTQYF. Written as DNA, the CDR3 is TGTGCCAGCAGCGCAGACAGGGGTATGAGCGGAGATACGCAGTATTTT.

The genes are TRBV5-1 and TRBJ2-7; the match to TRBD2 covers 9 bases. V was clipped by 2 bases and J by 6 bases; unmatched bases: 6. The length of the CDR3 is 14 residues. The germline V gene has CDR1 SGHRS and CDR2 YFSETQ. The CDR3 spells CASSFAGGPTEQYF. In nucleotides, the CDR3 is TGCGCCAGCAGCTTTGCGGGGGGGCCTACCGAGCAGTACTTC.

This clonotype was observed a handful of times. V gene TRBV30 combines with J gene TRBJ1-4; no reliable D call. This CDR3 has 16 residues. Germline V gene lookup returns CDR1 GTSNPN and CDR2 SVGIG (reference sequence). V was cut by 0 bases and J by 4 bases, with 15 bases left in between. For the CDR3, the DNA is TGTGCCTGGAGTGTAAGCCAGCTCCTTCTTAATGAAAAACTGTTTTTT. Translation gives CAWSVSQLLLNEKLFF.

In its sample, this clonotype was seen a few times. The DNA for the CDR3 is TGTGCCAGCAGATTTCCCGGGACTCAAGACAATGAGCAGTTCTTC. Translated, it gives CASRFPGTQDNEQFF. V usage is TRBV12-3 or TRBV12-4 and J usage is TRBJ2-1; TRBD2 is a possible D gene (6 bases). The CDR3 has 15 amino acids. Between the trimmed V and J ends, which lost 6 bases and 5 bases, there was a span of 17 bases.

In this sample, this clonotype turned up once. This chain links TRBV4-3 with TRBJ2-1; the D gene is possibly TRBD2 (5 bases). V lost 0 bases and J lost 6, with 18 bases in between. This CDR3 contains 17 residues. Germline V gene lookup returns CDR1 LGHNA and CDR2 YSLEER. The CDR3 loop reads CASSQDLEDQVGNEQFF. The CDR3 DNA sequence: TGCGCCAGCAGCCAAGATCTGGAGGACCAGGTGGGCAATGAGCAGTTCTTC.

The chain recombines TRBV30 with TRBJ2-5, with D possibly matching TRBD1 (6 bases). The germline V gene encodes CDR1 GTSNPN and CDR2 SVGIG (reference sequence). The CDR3 covers 12 residues. V lost 6 bases and J 11 bases, leaving 19 bases between the germline ends. CDR3 amino acids: CACRGQGRVQYF. In DNA, the CDR3 is TGTGCCTGTCGAGGGCAGGGGCGTGTACAGTACTTC.

The J gene is TRBJ2-4, the V gene TRBV18; D possibly matches TRBD1 or TRBD2 (5 bases each). CDR3 length equals 14 residues. The V end was cut by 0 bases, the J end by 5 bases, with 8 bases between. Germline V gene lookup returns CDR1 KGHSH and CDR2 LQKENI. DNA for the CDR3: TGTGCCAGCTCACCACCGTCGGGGCAAAACATTCAGTACTTC. The encoded protein is CASSPPSGQNIQYF.

Concerning this clonotype: This may stem from a read error, because a much larger clone lies one nucleotide away. The chain couples TRBV3-1 to TRBJ2-7; D may be TRBD1 (5 bases). Germline V gene sequence: CDR1 LGHDT, CDR2 YNNKEL (reference sequence). CDR3 length: 11 residues. V was pared by 5 bases and J by 6 bases, with 8 bases between. The CDR3 loop is CASSLGVEQYF. The CDR3 bases are TGTGCCAGCAGCTTAGGGGTCGAGCAGTACTTC.

This clonotype was seen repeatedly, ten times or more. V and J are TRBV2 and TRBJ2-7, with D unclear. Germline V gene sequence: CDR1 SNHLY, CDR2 FYNNEI. The CDR3 spans 12 residues. Trimming shortened V by 6 bases and J by 2 bases, and 8 bases separated the two germline ends. CDR3 DNA: TGTGCCAGCAGAGACTCGGCCTACGAGCAGTACTTC. The encoded protein is CASRDSAYEQYF.

This clonotype was found many times. The chain employs TRBV5-5 and TRBJ1-4, with TRBD1 as a possible D gene (5 bases). Trimming took 4 bases from V and 0 from J, leaving 10 bases between them. CDR1 and CDR2 (germline): SGHKS, YYEKEE (reference sequence). The CDR3 spans 15 residues. The CDR3 DNA reads as TGTGCCAGCAGCCGGACATTTCCAACTAATGAAAAACTGTTTTTT. Protein: CASSRTFPTNEKLFF.

This rearrangement joins TRBV2 to TRBJ1-6, with D possibly being TRBD1 (5 bases). Trimming took 6 bases from V and 4 from J, leaving 13 bases between them. The V gene's germline CDR1 is SNHLY and CDR2 FYNNEI. There are 15 residues in the CDR3. The CDR3 protein is CASRRDPPYNSPLHF. CDR3 sequence (DNA): TGTGCCAGCAGGAGGGACCCACCTTATAATTCACCCCTCCACTTT.

This clonotype was observed a few times. The V and J genes are TRBV5-6 and TRBJ2-3; no clear D. Germline lookup yields CDR1 SGHDT and CDR2 YYEEEE. V was trimmed by 2 bases and J by 11 bases, leaving 9 bases between them. This CDR3 comprises 11 residues. The CDR3 DNA sequence: TGTGCCAGCAGCTTTCAGAGGAAGCAGTATTTT. This sequence encodes CASSFQRKQYF.

The chain recombines TRBV20-1 with TRBJ2-7, with a tentative D call TRBD2 (5 bases). V dropped 5 bases and J dropped 3 bases, with 11 bases sitting between them. The CDR3 contains 12 residues. CDR1 DFQATT and CDR2 SNEGSKA come from the germline V gene (reference sequence). The CDR3 sequence: CSAPAGNYEQYF. In nucleotides, the CDR3 is TGCAGTGCTCCCGCGGGTAACTACGAGCAGTACTTC.

The table lists this clonotype with a few counts. The rearrangement uses TRBV19 and TRBJ1-6; weak D call: TRBD1 (5 bases). The CDR3 sequence is 15 residues long. CDR1 and CDR2 (germline): LNHDA, SQIVND (reference sequence). V was cut by 3 bases and J by 9 bases, with 15 bases left in between. CDR3 nucleotides: TGTGCCAGTAGTATCGTCCCGGGACTGGGTTCACCCCTCCACTTT. This gives the protein CASSIVPGLGSPLHF.

This chain links TRBV4-2 with TRBJ2-5, with D uncertain. The CDR3 runs 14 residues. V dropped 1 base and J dropped 3 bases, with 9 bases sitting between them. CDR1 is LGHNA and CDR2 is YNFKEQ in the germline V gene. The CDR3 DNA is TGTGCCAGCAGCCAAGCTTTATTAAAAGAGACCCAGTACTTC. The encoded protein is CASSQALLKETQYF.

This clonotype came up many times. The J gene is TRBJ1-4, the V gene TRBV10-3; 9 bases are a match to TRBD1. From germline, CDR1 is ENHRY and CDR2 SYGVKD. The length of the CDR3 is 16 residues. Germline trimming cut 6 bases from V and 3 bases from J; bases unmatched to any gene: 8. The CDR3 sequence is CAIRGNRGRSNEKLFF. The CDR3 DNA reads as TGTGCCATCAGGGGTAACAGGGGGCGATCTAATGAAAAACTGTTTTTT.

This rearrangement joins TRBV9 to TRBJ2-1; D is possibly TRBD1 (6 bases). V gave up 3 bases and J gave up 10 bases, with 20 bases separating them. This CDR3 is built from 15 residues. Germline values: CDR1 SGDLS, CDR2 YYNGEE. The CDR3 sequence is CASSALAQGWREQFF. In nucleotides, the CDR3 is TGTGCCAGCAGCGCGTTAGCACAGGGCTGGCGGGAGCAGTTCTTC.

This clonotype was seen repeatedly, ten times or more. The V and J genes are TRBV5-1 and TRBJ2-5; 9 nucleotides align to TRBD2. CDR1 is SGHRS, CDR2 YFSETQ, per germline. J was trimmed by 8 bases and V by 2 bases; bases with no gene match: 13. The CDR3 sequence is 16 residues long. This CDR3 reads CASSFLAGVGEDTQYF. CDR3 in DNA: TGCGCCAGCAGCTTCTTAGCGGGAGTGGGAGAGGATACCCAGTACTTC.

The rearrangement uses TRBV10-3 and TRBJ2-3; 8 bases agree with TRBD2. This CDR3 is 15 amino acids long. Germline V CDR1 and CDR2: ENHRY, SYGVKD. V lost 10 bases and J lost 0; bases outside the gene matches: 9. The CDR3 region has the DNA TGTGCCACCGCGGGGGGCCCGCCTAGCACAGATACGCAGTATTTT. Translation: CATAGGPPSTDTQYF.

V and J are TRBV15 and TRBJ1-2, with TRBD1 identical over 8 bases. The CDR3 is made up of 15 amino acids. Looked up from germline, CDR1 is LNHNV and CDR2 is YYDKDF (reference sequence). V trimming: 0 bases; J trimming: 7 bases; junction bases outside the gene matches: 7. The CDR3 DNA is TGTGCCACCAGCAGAGATTGGCAGGGGGCTTGTGGCTACACCTTC. Translating it yields CATSRDWQGACGYTF.

This sequence joins TRBV29-1 and TRBJ2-3; D may be TRBD1 or TRBD2 (6 bases each). Germline lookup yields CDR1 SQVTM and CDR2 ANQGSEA. Deletions cut 7 bases from V and 2 bases from J, with 19 bases between. The CDR3 length is 15 residues. CDR3 bases: TGCAGCGCTCTAGGCGGGACACGAAACACAGATACGCAGTATTTT. This encodes CSALGGTRNTDTQYF.

About this clonotype itself: A single base separates this from a much larger clone, so it may be a read error. The genes are TRBV20-1 and TRBJ2-1; D tentatively reads TRBD1 or TRBD2 (6 bases each). V gave up 5 bases and J gave up 9 bases, with 23 bases separating them. CDR1 DFQATT and CDR2 SNEGSKA come from the germline V gene (reference sequence). The CDR3 contains 15 residues. The CDR3 protein is CSASPTRGALGEQFF. The CDR3 DNA follows: TGCAGTGCTTCCCCGACTAGGGGGGCCCTTGGTGAGCAGTTCTTC.

This clonotype was picked up many times. This chain joins TRBV27 and TRBJ2-1; D uncertain. The V and J ends lost 5 bases and 3 bases respectively, with 14 bases between them. CDR1 is MNHEY, CDR2 SMNVEV, per germline (reference sequence). The CDR3 extends over 15 amino acids. The CDR3 nucleotides are TGTGCCAGCAGTCCCGGGTTGATCCTCTACAATGAGCAGTTCTTC. The encoded protein is CASSPGLILYNEQFF.

The rearrangement joins TRBV14 to TRBJ2-4; D might be TRBD1 (6 bases). The germline CDR1 and CDR2 sequences are SGHDN and FVKESK. Trimming took 0 bases from V and 5 from J, leaving 20 bases between them. This CDR3 has 18 amino acids. CDR3 in amino acids: CASSQDGTPLGAENIQYF. The CDR3 DNA reads as TGTGCCAGCAGCCAAGATGGGACACCTCTGGGGGCCGAAAACATTCAGTACTTC.

The chain carries TRBV27 and TRBJ1-1; no clear D. This CDR3 has 14 amino acids. V lost 5 bases and J lost 1, with 11 bases in between. Per germline, CDR1 MNHEY and CDR2 SMNVEV (reference sequence). The CDR3 nucleotides are TGTGCCAGCAGTCCAGCGGGGAAGAACACTGAAGCTTTCTTT. Amino acids: CASSPAGKNTEAFF.

The rearrangement joins TRBV7-2 to TRBJ1-2; TRBD1 agrees at 8 bases. Unmatched junction bases numbered 7, after V lost 1 base and J lost 3 bases. Germline lookup yields CDR1 SGHTA and CDR2 FQGNSA. CDR3 length: 16 residues. The CDR3 is CASSLGTGRLDYGYTF. CDR3 bases: TGTGCCAGCAGCTTAGGGACAGGGAGACTTGACTATGGCTACACCTTC.

The genes are TRBV28 and TRBJ2-1; a possible D gene is TRBD2 (6 bases). Germline CDR1 reads MDHEN; CDR2 reads SYDVKM. V lost 11 bases and J 6 bases, leaving 14 bases between the germline ends. The CDR3 extends over 12 amino acids. In DNA, the CDR3 is TGTGCCGTCATCGGGGGTGGCAATGAGCAGTTCTTC. It yields the protein CAVIGGGNEQFF.